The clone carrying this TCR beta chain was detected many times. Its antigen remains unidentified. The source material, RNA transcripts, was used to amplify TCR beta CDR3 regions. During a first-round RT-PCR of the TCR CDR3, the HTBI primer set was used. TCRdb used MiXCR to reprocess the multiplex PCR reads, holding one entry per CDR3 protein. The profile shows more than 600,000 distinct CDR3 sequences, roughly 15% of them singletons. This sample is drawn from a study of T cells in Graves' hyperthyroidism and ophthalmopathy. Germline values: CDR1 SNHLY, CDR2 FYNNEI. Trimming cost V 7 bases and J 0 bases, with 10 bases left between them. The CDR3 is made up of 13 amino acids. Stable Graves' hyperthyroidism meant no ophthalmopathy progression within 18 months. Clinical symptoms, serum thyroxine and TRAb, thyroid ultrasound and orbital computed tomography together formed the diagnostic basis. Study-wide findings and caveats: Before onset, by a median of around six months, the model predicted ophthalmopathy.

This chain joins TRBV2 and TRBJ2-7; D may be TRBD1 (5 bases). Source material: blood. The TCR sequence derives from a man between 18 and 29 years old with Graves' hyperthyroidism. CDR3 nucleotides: TGTGCCAGCAAGGCAGGGATCTCCTACGAGCAGTACTTC. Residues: CASKAGISYEQYF. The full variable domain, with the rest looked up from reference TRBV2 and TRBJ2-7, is EPEVTQTPSHQVTQMGQEVILRCVPISNHLYFYWYRQILGQKVEFLVSFYNNEISEKSEIFDDQFSVERPDGSNFTLKIRSTKLEDSAMYFCASKAGISYEQYFGPGTRLTVT.